This T cell receptor beta chain is from a study of breast tumors, draining lymph nodes, adjacent tissues. MiXCR was run by TCRdb on the multiplex PCR reads, yielding one entry per CDR3 protein. The data contain roughly 23,000 distinct CDR3 sequences, around two thirds of them singletons. V gave up 6 bases and J gave up 1 base; unmatched junction bases: 6. Germline V gene data show CDR1 as MRHNA and CDR2 as SNTAGT. The CDR3 consists of 15 residues. This TCR derives from a female donor with breast cancer. Some clones in this sample may be carry-over from other donors' samples. Sample: tumor-adjacent breast tissue. The chain combines TRBV6-4 with TRBJ2-5; TRBD2 agrees at 9 bases. The CDR3, as DNA: TGTGCCAGCAGCTTAAGCGGGGGGATCCAAGAGACCCAGTACTTC. Protein product: CASSLSGGIQETQYF.